The 20 T cell receptor beta chains presented below share a single source sample, sequenced in a study of T cell responses to AZD1222 COVID-19 vaccine. Profiled with immunoSEQ multiplex PCR; TCRdb holds only in-frame clones, not every one. The sample shows approximately 140,000 clones, 75% to 95% of them seen only once. Sequences were derived from peripheral blood, sampled 28 days after the second AZD1222 dose. Receptors were obtained from an adult who received the AZD1222 COVID-19 vaccine.

The gene calls are TRBV11-3 and TRBJ2-2, with D possibly TRBD2 on 7 matching bases. This CDR3 has 16 residues. Trimming took 1 base from V and 6 from J, leaving 15 bases between them. In germline, CDR1 is SGHNT, CDR2 YENEEA. Here the CDR3 reads CASSLAAGARAGELFF. In DNA, the CDR3 is TGTGCCAGCAGCTTAGCGGCGGGGGCGAGGGCCGGGGAGCTGTTTTTT.

V is TRBV2 and J is TRBJ1-6; possible D gene TRBD1, 6 bases. The V end was cut by 9 bases, the J end by 10 bases, with 13 bases between. CDR1 and CDR2 (germline): SNHLY, FYNNEI. CDR3 length: 12 residues. This CDR3 reads CARGTGNSPLHF. The DNA for the CDR3 is TGTGCCAGAGGAACAGGGAACTCACCCCTCCACTTT.

The rearrangement joins TRBV5-1 to TRBJ2-5; no clear D. Germline CDR1 reads SGHRS; CDR2 reads YFSETQ. This CDR3 spans 14 amino acids. V lost 0 bases, J lost 4 bases, and 10 bases lay in between. CDR3: CASSLEGMRETQYF. Written as DNA, the CDR3 is TGCGCCAGCAGCTTGGAAGGGATGAGAGAGACCCAGTACTTC.

This sequence joins TRBV15 and TRBJ2-1; possibly TRBD2 for D (5 bases). Germline V CDR1 and CDR2: LNHNV, YYDKDF (reference sequence). The CDR3 runs 13 residues. The V and J ends lost 5 bases and 9 bases respectively, with 14 bases between them. As DNA, the CDR3 is TGTGCCACCAGCGGCTACGGGGAGCGTGAGCAGTTCTTC. Translating gives CATSGYGEREQFF.

This chain joins TRBV5-6 and TRBJ2-1; 10 positions match TRBD2. The V gene end was trimmed by 1 base and the J gene end by 9 bases; junction bases not matched to a gene: 4. Germline V gives CDR1 SGHDT, CDR2 YYEEEE. There are 14 residues in the CDR3. The CDR3 DNA reads as TGTGCCAGCAGCTTGACTAGCGGGGTTTTTGAGCAGTTCTTC. Translating it yields CASSLTSGVFEQFF.

The CDR3 DNA sequence: TGCGCCAGCAGCTCTCAGGGGAACTATGGCTACACCTTC. It yields the protein CASSSQGNYGYTF. The chain recombines TRBV5-1 with TRBJ1-2, with a tentative D call TRBD1 (6 bases). Deletions cut 3 bases from V and 2 bases from J, with 8 bases between. The CDR3 runs to 13 residues. Germline V gene data show CDR1 as SGHRS and CDR2 as YFSETQ.

This clone appeared a single time. The chain links TRBV18 to TRBJ1-3, with D maybe TRBD1 (5 bases). With 3 bases removed from V and 0 bases from J, the gap between germline ends came to 15 bases. The CDR3 runs 17 residues. Germline V lookup: CDR1 KGHSH, CDR2 LQKENI. The CDR3: CASSPTVLAGSGNTIYF. In nucleotides, the CDR3 is TGTGCCAGCTCACCGACAGTGTTGGCAGGCTCTGGAAACACCATATATTTT.

This clone has a handful of counts. V usage is TRBV12-3 or TRBV12-4 and J usage is TRBJ2-1; D is perhaps TRBD1 (5 bases). CDR3 length: 12 residues. With 3 bases removed from V and 10 bases from J, the gap between germline ends came to 10 bases. The CDR3, as DNA: TGTGCCAGCAGTTTTGGGGCCAGAGAGCAGTTCTTC. It translates to CASSFGAREQFF.

J is TRBJ1-1 and V is TRBV7-3; D might be TRBD1 (5 bases). The length of the CDR3 is 13 residues. Looked up from germline, CDR1 is SGHTA and CDR2 is FQGTGA. Trimming left V 3 bases short and J 4 bases short, with 9 bases between. Here the CDR3 DNA reads TGTGCCAGCAGCTTCAGGGAGGGCACTGAAGCTTTCTTT. Its protein product is CASSFREGTEAFF.

This clone has only one observation. V and J are TRBV19 and TRBJ2-5; D ambiguous. This CDR3 is 14 amino acids long. Germline V lookup: CDR1 LNHDA, CDR2 SQIVND (reference sequence). Trimming took off 3 bases at V and 4 bases at J, with 12 bases between the two ends. In nucleotides, the CDR3 is TGTGCCAGTAGTATGGGCGCCCTGGCAGAGACCCAGTACTTC. Amino acids: CASSMGALAETQYF.

This sequence joins TRBV30 and TRBJ2-1; the match to TRBD2 covers 15 bases. CDR1 GTSNPN and CDR2 SVGIG come from the germline V gene (reference sequence). The CDR3 is 15 residues long. Germline trimming cut 4 bases from V and 9 bases from J; bases unmatched to any gene: 7. Here the CDR3 reads CAWNPGLAGGGEQFF. Here the CDR3 DNA reads TGTGCCTGGAATCCCGGACTAGCGGGAGGGGGTGAGCAGTTCTTC.

The J gene is TRBJ1-1, the V gene TRBV28; 8 positions agree with TRBD1. V lost 5 bases and J lost 7; bases outside the gene matches: 9. Germline V lookup: CDR1 MDHEN, CDR2 SYDVKM. The CDR3 runs to 14 residues. As DNA, the CDR3 is TGTGCCAGCAGTCGCCAGGACAGGGAGAGTGAAGCTTTCTTT. Its translation: CASSRQDRESEAFF.

The genes are TRBV24-1 and TRBJ2-3; D unresolved. The CDR3 runs to 11 residues. Trimming shortened V by 5 bases and J by 5 bases, and 4 bases separated the two germline ends. Looked up from germline, CDR1 is KGHDR and CDR2 is SFDVKD. The CDR3 spells CATSVEDTQYF. CDR3 bases: TGTGCCACCAGTGTGGAAGATACGCAGTATTTT.

The sample holds one count of this clone. The chain carries TRBV28 and TRBJ1-1; D possibly corresponds to TRBD1 (5 bases). Per the germline V gene, CDR1 is MDHEN and CDR2 is SYDVKM. This CDR3 region has 15 residues. V lost 7 bases to trimming and J lost 0 bases, with 15 bases between them. The CDR3 spells CASNPRVNLNTEAFF. The CDR3 region has the DNA TGTGCCAGCAACCCCAGGGTCAATCTGAACACTGAAGCTTTCTTT.

This chain connects TRBV2 to TRBJ2-7; D not resolved. Germline CDR1 SNHLY, CDR2 FYNNEI. The V end was cut by 7 bases, the J end by 3 bases, with 7 bases between. CDR3 length: 11 residues. The CDR3 bases are TGTGCCAGCATGATACACTACGAGCAGTACGTC. Translated: CASMIHYEQYV.

This clone showed up just once. CDR3 nucleotide sequence: TGTGCTAGTGGTCCCCACAGGGATACGCAGTATTTT. It translates to CASGPHRDTQYF. The chain links TRBV12-5 to TRBJ2-3; possible D gene TRBD1, 5 bases. Trimming pared 5 bases from V and 6 bases from J, leaving 9 bases between. Germline V gene sequence: CDR1 LGHNT, CDR2 FRNRAP. The CDR3 totals 12 residues.

The CDR3 region is CASSNRDRVNSYEQYV. CDR3 nucleotide sequence: TGTGCCAGCAGCAACCGGGACAGGGTAAACTCCTACGAGCAGTACGTC. V usage is TRBV5-4 and J usage is TRBJ2-7, with 9 nucleotides matching TRBD1. This CDR3 spans 16 amino acids. Trimming at V came to 4 bases and at J to 0 bases, leaving 8 bases not matched to a gene. Germline CDR1 and CDR2: SGHNT and YYREEE (reference sequence).

The V call is TRBV4-1, the J call TRBJ1-1; a possible D gene is TRBD1 (5 bases). The CDR3 sequence is 14 residues long. Trimming took off 4 bases at V and 5 bases at J, with 14 bases between the two ends. Germline V lookup: CDR1 MGHRA, CDR2 YSYEKL. Here the CDR3 reads CASSPRRVGTEAFF. Here the CDR3 DNA reads TGCGCCAGCAGCCCTCGCAGGGTGGGAACTGAAGCTTTCTTT.

The rearrangement joins TRBV5-4 to TRBJ2-6; tentatively, D is TRBD1 or TRBD2 (5 bases each). The V end lost 5 bases, the J end lost 0 bases, and 15 bases lay between the germline ends. From germline, CDR1 is SGHNT and CDR2 YYREEE (reference sequence). This CDR3 spans 17 amino acids. The CDR3 sequence is CASRSGDGISGANVLTF. The CDR3 DNA sequence: TGTGCCAGCAGGTCTGGGGACGGTATCTCTGGGGCCAACGTCCTGACTTTC.

This chain joins TRBV11-2 and TRBJ2-6, with 7 bases fitting TRBD1. Per germline, CDR1 SGHAT and CDR2 FQNNGV. J was trimmed by 11 bases and V by 5 bases; bases with no gene match: 6. The CDR3 length is 13 residues. The CDR3 sequence is CASSGRTGDVLTF. The CDR3 nucleotides read TGTGCCAGCAGCGGTAGGACAGGCGACGTCCTGACTTTC.